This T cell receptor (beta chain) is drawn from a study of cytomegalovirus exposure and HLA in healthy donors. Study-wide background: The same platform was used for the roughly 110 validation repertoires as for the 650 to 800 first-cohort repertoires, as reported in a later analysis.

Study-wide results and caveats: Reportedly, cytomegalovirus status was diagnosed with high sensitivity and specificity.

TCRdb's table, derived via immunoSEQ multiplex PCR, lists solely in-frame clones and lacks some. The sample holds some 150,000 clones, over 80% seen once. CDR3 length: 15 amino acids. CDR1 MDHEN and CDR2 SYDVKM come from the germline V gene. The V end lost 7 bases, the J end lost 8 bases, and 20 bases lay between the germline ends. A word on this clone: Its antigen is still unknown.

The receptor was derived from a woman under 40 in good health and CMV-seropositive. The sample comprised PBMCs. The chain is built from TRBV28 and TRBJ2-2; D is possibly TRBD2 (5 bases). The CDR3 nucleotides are TGTGCCAGCACCCTAATTGCAGGTCCGGGGGGGGAGCTGTTTTTT. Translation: CASTLIAGPGGELFF. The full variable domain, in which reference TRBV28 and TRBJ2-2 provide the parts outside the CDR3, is DVKVTQSSRYLVKRTGEKVFLECVQDMDHENMFWYRQDPGLGLRLIYFSYDVKMKEKGDIPEGYSVSREKKERFSLILESASTNQTSMYLCASTLIAGPGGELFFGEGSRLTVL.